This is a list of T cell receptor beta chains from one sample in a study of siplizumab effects on memory and regulatory T cells. Repertoires were generated with immunoSEQ multiplex PCR, while TCRdb's copy carries only in-frame clones and drops some. Among tens of thousands of clones, around 97% were seen once, and the ten largest hold 0.95% to 1.4%. Sequencing used naive CD8+ T cells sorted from blood. These receptors all come from a human donor in good health. CDR3s include the opening cysteine and the closing phenylalanine or tryptophan. Fields, in order: CDR3 length, J gene, clone size, D gene, V gene, CDR3 protein, CDR3 DNA. D genes are given only for firm matches. The listing skips clone size in some rows; elsewhere it reads once, few, many or a size class.

len: 14; j_gene: TRBJ1-1; abundance: .; d_gene: .; v_gene: TRBV30; CDR3aa: CAWSVNDWNTEAFF; CDR3nt: TGTGCCTGGAGTGTAAATGACTGGAACACTGAAGCTTTCTTT
len: 11; j_gene: TRBJ1-2; abundance: .; d_gene: .; v_gene: TRBV30; CDR3aa: CAWQQGYGYTF; CDR3nt: TGTGCCTGGCAACAGGGTTATGGCTACACCTTC
len: 13; j_gene: TRBJ2-1; abundance: .; d_gene: .; v_gene: TRBV19; CDR3aa: CASRVGALDEQFF; CDR3nt: TGTGCCAGTCGTGTAGGGGCTCTGGATGAGCAGTTCTTC
len: 13; j_gene: TRBJ1-2; abundance: .; d_gene: .; v_gene: TRBV27; CDR3aa: CASSFLSDGRYTF; CDR3nt: TGTGCCAGCAGCTTCCTTTCGGACGGACGTTACACCTTC
len: 16; j_gene: TRBJ2-7; abundance: .; d_gene: TRBD2; v_gene: TRBV27; CDR3aa: CASKLGTSGNSYEQYF; CDR3nt: TGTGCCAGCAAACTAGGGACTAGCGGGAACTCCTACGAGCAGTACTTC
len: 15; j_gene: TRBJ2-7; abundance: .; d_gene: TRBD1; v_gene: TRBV9; CDR3aa: CASSLPGTGGNEQYF; CDR3nt: TGTGCCAGCAGCCTTCCAGGGACAGGGGGGAACGAGCAGTACTTC
len: 17; j_gene: TRBJ1-4; abundance: .; d_gene: .; v_gene: TRBV6-1; CDR3aa: CASSVGVNRATNEKLFF; CDR3nt: TGTGCCAGCAGTGTTGGGGTTAACAGGGCAACTAATGAAAAACTGTTTTTT
len: 14; j_gene: TRBJ2-7; abundance: .; d_gene: TRBD2; v_gene: TRBV30; CDR3aa: CAWSAGLAGYEQYF; CDR3nt: TGTGCCTGGAGTGCGGGACTAGCGGGGTACGAGCAGTACTTC
len: 13; j_gene: TRBJ1-2; abundance: .; d_gene: .; v_gene: TRBV29-1; CDR3aa: CSVGRGFGGGYTF; CDR3nt: TGCAGCGTTGGACGGGGTTTTGGGGGTGGCTACACCTTC
len: 17; j_gene: TRBJ1-5; abundance: .; d_gene: TRBD1; v_gene: TRBV2; CDR3aa: CASSELGQGLSNQPQHF; CDR3nt: TGTGCCAGCAGTGAATTGGGACAGGGATTGAGCAATCAGCCCCAGCATTTT
len: 15; j_gene: TRBJ2-5; abundance: .; d_gene: .; v_gene: TRBV5-5; CDR3aa: CASSPEAGEGETQYF; CDR3nt: TGTGCCAGCAGCCCAGAGGCAGGGGAGGGAGAGACCCAGTACTTC
len: 14; j_gene: TRBJ1-5; abundance: .; d_gene: TRBD1; v_gene: TRBV27; CDR3aa: CATRDRGWDQPQHF; CDR3nt: TGTGCCACCCGGGACAGGGGATGGGACCAGCCCCAGCATTTT
len: 15; j_gene: TRBJ2-3; abundance: .; d_gene: .; v_gene: TRBV7-8; CDR3aa: CASSFSAFSTDTQYF; CDR3nt: TGTGCCAGCAGCTTTAGCGCGTTCAGCACAGATACGCAGTATTTT
len: 16; j_gene: TRBJ2-2; abundance: .; d_gene: .; v_gene: TRBV5-6; CDR3aa: CASSLPPLKEDGELFF; CDR3nt: TGTGCCAGCAGCTTACCACCTCTCAAGGAAGACGGGGAGCTGTTTTTT
len: 15; j_gene: TRBJ2-7; abundance: .; d_gene: TRBD1; v_gene: TRBV9; CDR3aa: CASSPTGTGAYEQYF; CDR3nt: TGTGCCAGCAGCCCAACCGGGACAGGGGCCTACGAGCAGTACTTC
len: 14; j_gene: TRBJ1-5; abundance: .; d_gene: .; v_gene: TRBV27; CDR3aa: CASSVRGASQPQHF; CDR3nt: TGTGCCAGCAGTGTTAGGGGCGCCAGTCAGCCCCAGCATTTT
len: 19; j_gene: TRBJ2-6; abundance: .; d_gene: TRBD1; v_gene: TRBV11-3; CDR3aa: CASSPPGRGLSPGANVLTF; CDR3nt: TGTGCCAGCAGCCCCCCCGGCAGGGGGCTATCCCCTGGGGCCAACGTCCTGACTTTC
len: 17; j_gene: TRBJ2-1; abundance: .; d_gene: .; v_gene: TRBV18; CDR3aa: CASSPQIRGSNYNEQFF; CDR3nt: TGTGCCAGCTCACCACAAATCCGTGGGAGCAACTACAATGAGCAGTTCTTC
len: 13; j_gene: TRBJ2-4; abundance: .; d_gene: .; v_gene: TRBV5-1; CDR3aa: CASSLEGLDIQYF; CDR3nt: TGCGCCAGCAGCTTGGAGGGGTTAGACATTCAGTACTTC
len: 13; j_gene: TRBJ2-2; abundance: .; d_gene: .; v_gene: TRBV11-3; CDR3aa: CASSLSGTGELFF; CDR3nt: TGTGCCAGCAGCTTATCAGGCACCGGGGAGCTGTTTTTT
len: 14; j_gene: TRBJ2-7; abundance: .; d_gene: .; v_gene: TRBV11-1; CDR3aa: CASSQDTSTYEQYF; CDR3nt: TGTGCCAGCAGCCAAGACACCTCCACCTACGAGCAGTACTTC
len: 16; j_gene: TRBJ2-7; abundance: once; d_gene: TRBD2; v_gene: TRBV30; CDR3aa: CAWSEGTSGRVYEQYF; CDR3nt: TGTGCCTGGAGTGAAGGGACTAGCGGGAGGGTCTACGAGCAGTACTTC
len: 14; j_gene: TRBJ2-5; abundance: .; d_gene: .; v_gene: TRBV5-4; CDR3aa: CASSLGQSQETQYF; CDR3nt: TGTGCCAGCAGCTTGGGGCAGTCTCAAGAGACCCAGTACTTC
len: 14; j_gene: TRBJ2-2; abundance: .; d_gene: .; v_gene: TRBV9; CDR3aa: CASSLSGNTGELFF; CDR3nt: TGTGCCAGCAGCTTAAGCGGGAACACCGGGGAGCTGTTTTTT
len: 13; j_gene: TRBJ1-1; abundance: .; d_gene: .; v_gene: TRBV5-8; CDR3aa: CASSLRTNTEAFF; CDR3nt: TGTGCCAGCAGCTTGAGAACCAACACTGAAGCTTTCTTT
len: 15; j_gene: TRBJ1-5; abundance: once; d_gene: .; v_gene: TRBV28; CDR3aa: CASSITSGQGQPQHF; CDR3nt: TGTGCCAGCAGTATCACCTCCGGACAAGGCCAGCCCCAGCATTTT
len: 14; j_gene: TRBJ2-3; abundance: .; d_gene: .; v_gene: TRBV9; CDR3aa: CASSPQLGGVSQYF; CDR3nt: TGTGCCAGCAGCCCCCAACTAGGAGGGGTTTCGCAGTATTTT
len: 16; j_gene: TRBJ2-3; abundance: .; d_gene: .; v_gene: TRBV9; CDR3aa: CASSVEEGGVTDTQYF; CDR3nt: TGTGCCAGCAGCGTAGAGGAAGGGGGAGTAACAGATACGCAGTATTTT
len: 14; j_gene: TRBJ2-1; abundance: once; d_gene: .; v_gene: TRBV10-1; CDR3aa: CASSTGTGYNEQFF; CDR3nt: TGCGCCAGCAGCACCGGGACGGGTTACAATGAGCAGTTCTTC
len: 13; j_gene: TRBJ1-2; abundance: .; d_gene: TRBD1; v_gene: TRBV19; CDR3aa: CASSIRGPHGYTF; CDR3nt: TGTGCCAGTAGTATTAGGGGGCCTCATGGCTACACCTTC
len: 15; j_gene: TRBJ2-7; abundance: .; d_gene: TRBD2; v_gene: TRBV27; CDR3aa: CASSLLGGRAWEQYF; CDR3nt: TGTGCCAGCAGTTTATTAGGCGGGAGGGCCTGGGAGCAGTACTTC
len: 15; j_gene: TRBJ2-3; abundance: .; d_gene: TRBD1; v_gene: TRBV5-1; CDR3aa: CASGPRDRGLDTQYF; CDR3nt: TGCGCCAGCGGGCCCCGGGACAGGGGGTTGGATACGCAGTATTTT
len: 16; j_gene: TRBJ2-1; abundance: .; d_gene: TRBD2; v_gene: TRBV5-1; CDR3aa: CASSTFSGVSYNEQFF; CDR3nt: TGCGCCAGCAGCACGTTTAGCGGGGTCTCCTACAATGAGCAGTTCTTC
len: 15; j_gene: TRBJ2-5; abundance: .; d_gene: TRBD2; v_gene: TRBV9; CDR3aa: CASSTSGRGQETQYF; CDR3nt: TGTGCCAGCAGCACCAGCGGGAGGGGCCAAGAGACCCAGTACTTC
len: 15; j_gene: TRBJ2-7; abundance: .; d_gene: TRBD2; v_gene: TRBV5-1; CDR3aa: CASSPGLAGNYEQYF; CDR3nt: TGCGCCAGCAGCCCAGGACTAGCGGGGAACTACGAGCAGTACTTC
len: 15; j_gene: TRBJ2-2; abundance: .; d_gene: .; v_gene: TRBV30; CDR3aa: CAWSVSRHYHGELFF; CDR3nt: TGTGCCTGGAGTGTATCACGACACTACCACGGGGAGCTGTTTTTT
len: 15; j_gene: TRBJ1-1; abundance: once; d_gene: TRBD1; v_gene: TRBV7-9; CDR3aa: CASSPGDRGWTEAFF; CDR3nt: TGTGCCAGCAGCCCAGGGGACAGGGGATGGACTGAAGCTTTCTTT
len: 13; j_gene: TRBJ2-1; abundance: .; d_gene: .; v_gene: TRBV29-1; CDR3aa: CSVPYRVINEQFF; CDR3nt: TGCAGCGTTCCCTACAGGGTTATCAATGAGCAGTTCTTC
len: 12; j_gene: TRBJ2-3; abundance: .; d_gene: .; v_gene: TRBV4-1; CDR3aa: CASSQVADTQYF; CDR3nt: TGCGCCAGCAGCCAAGTGGCGGATACGCAGTATTTT
len: 15; j_gene: TRBJ1-5; abundance: .; d_gene: .; v_gene: TRBV4-1; CDR3aa: CASSQDHGGGQPQHF; CDR3nt: TGCGCCAGCAGCCAAGATCACGGGGGAGGGCAGCCCCAGCATTTT
len: 14; j_gene: TRBJ2-7; abundance: .; d_gene: .; v_gene: TRBV27; CDR3aa: CASSSPTGSYEQYF; CDR3nt: TGTGCCAGCAGTTCCCCCACAGGTTCCTACGAGCAGTACTTC
len: 11; j_gene: TRBJ2-3; abundance: .; d_gene: TRBD1; v_gene: TRBV4-3; CDR3aa: CASSQGDSKHF; CDR3nt: TGCGCCAGCAGCCAGGGGGACAGCAAGCATTTT